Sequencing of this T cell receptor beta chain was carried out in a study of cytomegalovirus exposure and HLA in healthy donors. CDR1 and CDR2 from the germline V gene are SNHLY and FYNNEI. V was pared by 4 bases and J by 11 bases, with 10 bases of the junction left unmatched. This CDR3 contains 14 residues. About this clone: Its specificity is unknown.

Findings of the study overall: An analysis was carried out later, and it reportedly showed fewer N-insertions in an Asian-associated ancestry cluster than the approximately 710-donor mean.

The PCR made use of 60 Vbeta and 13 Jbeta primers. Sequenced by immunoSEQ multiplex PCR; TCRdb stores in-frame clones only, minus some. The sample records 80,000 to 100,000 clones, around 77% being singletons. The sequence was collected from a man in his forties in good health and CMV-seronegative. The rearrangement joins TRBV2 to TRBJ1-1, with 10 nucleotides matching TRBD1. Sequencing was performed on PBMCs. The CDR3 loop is CASSVGDRGMSAFF. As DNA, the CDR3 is TGTGCCAGCAGTGTAGGGGACAGGGGCATGTCGGCTTTCTTT. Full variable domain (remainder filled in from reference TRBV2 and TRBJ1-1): EPEVTQTPSHQVTQMGQEVILRCVPISNHLYFYWYRQILGQKVEFLVSFYNNEISEKSEIFDDQFSVERPDGSNFTLKIRSTKLEDSAMYFCASSVGDRGMSAFFGQGTRLTVV.